This note documents a single TCR beta chain sequence. As yet, its antigen is unknown. This sample is part of a study of cytomegalovirus exposure and HLA in healthy donors. Overall study: Earlier, 150 million to 200 million T cells were analyzed, and 90 million to 140 million unique TCR beta sequences were found among them.

There are 19 residues in the CDR3. Germline V lookup: CDR1 MNHEY, CDR2 SMNVEV (reference sequence). The V segment lost 5 bases and the J segment 1 base; nucleotides outside the gene matches: 11. The study's findings and limits: Data from an earlier analysis indicated that most TCR beta V segments were productive either about 87% or about 30% of the time.

PCR amplification relied on 60 Vbeta primers (plus 13 Jbeta primers). The protocol was immunoSEQ multiplex PCR, while the TCRdb copy is restricted to in-frame clones and leaves out a portion. The data hold more than 65,000 clones, with around 82% observed a single time. Sequenced material: PBMCs. This clonotype was sampled from a man aged 18 to 30 in good health and CMV-seronegative. The gene calls are TRBV27 and TRBJ2-2; 12 nucleotides agree with TRBD2. The CDR3 loop is CASSVRALTSGGNTGELFF. In nucleotides, the CDR3 is TGTGCCAGCAGTGTTAGGGCCTTGACTAGCGGGGGGAACACCGGGGAGCTGTTTTTT.